This T cell receptor beta chain comes out of a study of OX40 agonist ivuxolimab in advanced cancers. Germline V gene data show CDR1 as SGHTA and CDR2 as FQGTGA. The CDR3 has 12 amino acids. The V and J ends lost 5 bases and 6 bases respectively, with 11 bases between them. Using immunoSEQ multiplex PCR, the repertoire was profiled, and TCRdb retains in-frame clones only, with some absent. The repertoire consists of tens of thousands of clones, with approximately 90% occurring once and the leading ten covering approximately 5%. Material: CD4+ or CD8+ T cells sorted from blood, obtained in a trial of the OX40 agonist ivuxolimab. This TCR derives from an adult with an advanced solid tumor such as melanoma, head and neck, liver or kidney cancer. This chain uses TRBV7-3 with TRBJ2-7; D may be TRBD1 (5 bases). This chain's CDR3 is CASSLLGREQYF. The CDR3 nucleotides read TGTGCCAGCAGCCTCTTGGGGCGCGAGCAGTACTTC. Full variable domain (missing parts from reference TRBV7-3 and TRBJ2-7): GAGVSQTPSNKVTEKGKYVELRCDPISGHTALYWYRQSLGQGPEFLIYFQGTGAADDSGLPNDRFFAVRPEGSVSTLKIQRTERGDSAVYLCASSLLGREQYFGPGTRLTVT.